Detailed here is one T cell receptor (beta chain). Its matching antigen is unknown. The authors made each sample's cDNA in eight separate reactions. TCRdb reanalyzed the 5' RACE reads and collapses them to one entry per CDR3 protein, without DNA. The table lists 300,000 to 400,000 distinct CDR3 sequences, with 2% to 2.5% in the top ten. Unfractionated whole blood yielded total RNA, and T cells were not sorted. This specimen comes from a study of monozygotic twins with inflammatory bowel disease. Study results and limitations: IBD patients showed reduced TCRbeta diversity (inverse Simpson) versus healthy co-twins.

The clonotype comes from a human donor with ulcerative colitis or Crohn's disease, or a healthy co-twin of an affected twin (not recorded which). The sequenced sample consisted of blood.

CDR3 region: CASRKGGENQPQHF. V and J are TRBV28 and TRBJ1-5. Germline V CDR1 and CDR2: MDHEN, SYDVKM. This CDR3 contains 14 residues.